This T cell receptor beta chain was retrieved from a study of T-cell reconstitution after alpha-beta-depleted transplantation in children. Germline CDR1 is MNHNS and CDR2 is SASEGT. Trimming stripped 6 bases from V and 0 bases from J, with 20 bases between. The CDR3 sequence is 17 residues long. This clonotype has more than one count but fewer than ten. It was with unique molecular identifiers that the TCRbeta library was prepared. From the PCR reads, TCRdb called clonotypes with MiXCR, one entry per CDR3 protein. Of 450,000 to 600,000 distinct CDR3 sequences in the sample, about 30% were seen once. The chain joins TRBV6-1 to TRBJ1-1; TRBD1 is a possible D gene (6 bases). This sequence was found in a human donor who donated a stem cell graft to a child with aplastic anemia. The sequenced sample was PBMCs from the stem cell graft donor, obtained from the stem cell graft. The CDR3 is CASRGGRFGGMNTEAFF. The CDR3 DNA follows: TGTGCCAGCAGAGGGGGGCGGTTTGGGGGCATGAACACTGAAGCTTTCTTT.